This note documents a single T cell receptor beta chain sequence. Per germline, CDR1 SGHDN and CDR2 FVKESK. This CDR3 has 15 residues. Unmatched junction bases numbered 2, after V lost 4 bases and J lost 5 bases. This specimen belongs to a study of blood T cell repertoires in COVID-19. Study details: The samples span acute and convalescent COVID-19 from the United States, Italy and Spain. PBMCs, B-cell-depleted T cells, or T cells provided the cDNA or gDNA that made up the material.

As processed by the authors: Amplification with reference gene primers provided the estimates of nucleated cell counts. Sequencing used immunoSEQ multiplex PCR; TCRdb keeps in-frame clones, though not all of them. From that table come the V and J calls and clone size; the DNA was used to work out D and trimming. The top ten clones hold about a fifth of a sample with approximately 3,600 clones, over 80% of them seen once. The chain uses TRBV14 and TRBJ2-5; TRBD2 agrees at 15 bases. The clonotype was recovered from a human donor in a cohort sampled during active COVID-19. Material for sequencing was peripheral blood. The CDR3 region has the DNA TGTGCCAGCAGCCGGACTAGCGGGGGGGCTGAGACCCAGTACTTC. This codes for CASSRTSGGAETQYF.